This T cell receptor beta chain is drawn from a study of Graves' ophthalmopathy and Graves' hyperthyroidism. This CDR3 spans 15 amino acids. Germline assignment: CDR1 SGHTA and CDR2 FQGNSA. About this clonotype: At one of its ends the junction is not consistent with the germline gene, which may arise from a read error.

RNA transcripts served as template for amplifying TCR beta CDR3 sequences. HTBI primers were used in a first-round RT-PCR, which preceded a second-round multiplex PCR. MiXCR, run by TCRdb on the multiplex PCR reads, gives a single entry per CDR3 protein. The table shows roughly 700,000 distinct CDR3 sequences, with approximately 40% occurring only once. Sequences were obtained from peripheral blood. This receptor was identified in an adult man with Graves' ophthalmopathy. The chain joins TRBV7-2 to TRBJ2-2; no reliable D call. CDR3 residues: CAGSSFSGNTGELFF. The CDR3 nucleotides read TGTGCCGGCAGCTCATTTTCGGGCAACACCGGGGAGCTGTTTTTT.